Listed below are T cell receptor beta chains from one sample, sequenced in a study of cytomegalovirus exposure and HLA in healthy donors. Sequenced by immunoSEQ multiplex PCR; TCRdb stores in-frame clones only, minus some. The sample has roughly 62,000 clones, roughly 94% seen once. The sample taken for sequencing was PBMCs. These receptors all come from a man aged 18 to 35 in good health and CMV-seronegative. Both conserved end residues are part of each CDR3. A D gene is named only where the DNA matches it firmly. Clone size, where shown, is once, few, many, or a class for clones that have expanded.

j_gene: TRBJ2-2; v_gene: TRBV29-1; abundance: -; d_gene: -; CDR3aa: CSVGLERDNGELFF; CDR3nt: TGCAGCGTTGGGCTTGAGCGGGACAACGGGGAGCTGTTTTTT
j_gene: TRBJ2-3; v_gene: TRBV29-1; abundance: -; d_gene: TRBD2; CDR3aa: CSGRSSGAPTDTQYF; CDR3nt: TGCAGCGGTCGGTCCAGCGGGGCGCCCACAGATACGCAGTATTTT
j_gene: TRBJ1-1; v_gene: TRBV27; abundance: -; d_gene: -; CDR3aa: CASRDFLNTEAFF; CDR3nt: TGTGCCAGCCGTGACTTTCTGAACACTGAAGCTTTCTTT
j_gene: TRBJ2-2; v_gene: TRBV11-2; abundance: -; d_gene: TRBD2; CDR3aa: CASSPGLEGTGELFF; CDR3nt: TGTGCCAGCAGCCCTGGACTAGAGGGCACCGGGGAGCTGTTTTTT
j_gene: TRBJ1-1; v_gene: TRBV6-5; abundance: -; d_gene: TRBD1; CDR3aa: CASSPRTGNTEAFF; CDR3nt: TGTGCCAGCAGTCCACGGACAGGGAACACTGAAGCTTTCTTT
j_gene: TRBJ2-7; v_gene: TRBV7-9; abundance: -; d_gene: -; CDR3aa: CASSFRSQPYEQYF; CDR3nt: TGTGCCAGCAGCTTTCGCTCACAGCCCTACGAGCAGTACTTC
j_gene: TRBJ2-2; v_gene: TRBV18; abundance: -; d_gene: -; CDR3aa: CASSPLGGSTGELFF; CDR3nt: TGTGCCAGCTCACCCCTAGGAGGGTCCACCGGGGAGCTGTTTTTT
j_gene: TRBJ1-1; v_gene: TRBV11-3; abundance: -; d_gene: -; CDR3aa: CASGAGVNTEAFF; CDR3nt: TGTGCCAGCGGTGCAGGTGTGAACACTGAAGCTTTCTTT
j_gene: TRBJ1-5; v_gene: TRBV19; abundance: -; d_gene: -; CDR3aa: CASSPSGVGSNQPQHF; CDR3nt: TGTGCCAGTAGCCCCTCGGGGGTGGGGTCCAATCAGCCCCAGCATTTT
j_gene: TRBJ2-7; v_gene: TRBV10-3; abundance: -; d_gene: TRBD1; CDR3aa: CAIRGTADYEQYF; CDR3nt: TGTGCCATCAGGGGGACAGCAGACTACGAGCAGTACTTC
j_gene: TRBJ2-1; v_gene: TRBV5-1; abundance: -; d_gene: TRBD2; CDR3aa: CASSPRLAGEDEQFF; CDR3nt: TGCGCCAGCAGCCCTCGACTAGCGGGAGAAGATGAGCAGTTCTTC
j_gene: TRBJ1-5; v_gene: TRBV30; abundance: -; d_gene: -; CDR3aa: CAWSVLEDSQPQHF; CDR3nt: TGTGCCTGGAGTGTACTTGAGGATTCTCAGCCCCAGCATTTT
j_gene: TRBJ2-6; v_gene: TRBV5-6; abundance: -; d_gene: TRBD2; CDR3aa: CASTASGLAGLPGANVLTF; CDR3nt: TGTGCCAGCACCGCCTCCGGACTAGCGGGCCTACCTGGGGCCAACGTCCTGACTTTC
j_gene: TRBJ2-7; v_gene: TRBV25-1; abundance: -; d_gene: TRBD2; CDR3aa: CASSSWTSSYEQYF; CDR3nt: TGTGCCAGCAGCAGTTGGACTAGCAGTTACGAGCAGTACTTC
j_gene: TRBJ2-7; v_gene: TRBV6-1; abundance: -; d_gene: -; CDR3aa: CASSQDKGWGEQYF; CDR3nt: TGTGCCAGCAGTCAAGATAAGGGGTGGGGCGAGCAGTACTTC
j_gene: TRBJ2-3; v_gene: TRBV5-4; abundance: -; d_gene: TRBD2; CDR3aa: CASSLGLAGAAQYF; CDR3nt: TGTGCCAGCAGCTTGGGACTAGCGGGTGCGGCGCAGTATTTT
j_gene: TRBJ2-3; v_gene: TRBV30; abundance: -; d_gene: TRBD2; CDR3aa: CAWSVSRTSGVPDTQYF; CDR3nt: TGTGCCTGGAGTGTCTCCCGGACTAGCGGGGTTCCAGATACGCAGTATTTT
j_gene: TRBJ1-1; v_gene: TRBV12-5; abundance: -; d_gene: -; CDR3aa: CASGLSRYRQRNTEAFF; CDR3nt: TGTGCTAGTGGTTTGAGTAGATACAGGCAACGGAACACTGAAGCTTTCTTT
j_gene: TRBJ1-4; v_gene: TRBV7-9; abundance: -; d_gene: TRBD1; CDR3aa: CASSLGQGEEKLFF; CDR3nt: TGTGCCAGCAGCTTGGGACAGGGCGAAGAAAAACTGTTTTTT
j_gene: TRBJ2-1; v_gene: TRBV6-1; abundance: -; d_gene: TRBD2; CDR3aa: CASSVQTSGRALDNEQFF; CDR3nt: TGTGCCAGCAGTGTCCAGACTAGCGGGAGGGCCTTAGACAATGAGCAGTTCTTC
j_gene: TRBJ2-6; v_gene: TRBV28; abundance: -; d_gene: TRBD1; CDR3aa: CASSRQGRPSGANVLTF; CDR3nt: TGTGCCAGCAGCCGACAGGGCCGACCCTCTGGGGCCAACGTCCTGACTTTC
j_gene: TRBJ2-3; v_gene: TRBV11-3; abundance: once; d_gene: TRBD2; CDR3aa: CASSLKAGGPTDTQYF; CDR3nt: TGTGCCAGCAGCTTAAAGGCGGGAGGGCCGACAGATACGCAGTATTTT
j_gene: TRBJ1-1; v_gene: TRBV11-2; abundance: -; d_gene: -; CDR3aa: CASSLFQGKEAFF; CDR3nt: TGTGCCAGCAGCTTGTTTCAGGGGAAAGAAGCTTTCTTT
j_gene: TRBJ2-7; v_gene: TRBV7-9; abundance: -; d_gene: -; CDR3aa: CASSLGTMYEQYF; CDR3nt: TGTGCCAGCAGCTTAGGGACAATGTACGAGCAGTACTTC
j_gene: TRBJ2-2; v_gene: TRBV10-3; abundance: -; d_gene: TRBD2; CDR3aa: CAISETSGSTGELFF; CDR3nt: TGTGCCATCAGTGAGACTAGCGGGAGCACCGGGGAGCTGTTTTTT
j_gene: TRBJ1-3; v_gene: TRBV5-5; abundance: -; d_gene: -; CDR3aa: CASSLRQTSGNTIYF; CDR3nt: TGTGCCAGCAGCTTGCGACAGACCTCTGGAAACACCATATATTTT
j_gene: TRBJ2-3; v_gene: TRBV21-1; abundance: -; d_gene: -; CDR3aa: CASSNSSGTSGSSSTDTQYF; CDR3nt: TGTGCCAGCAGCAATAGCTCCGGGACTAGCGGGAGCAGTTCCACAGATACGCAGTATTTT